Sequencing of this TCR beta chain was carried out in a study of glioma-infiltrating T cells. General observations from the study: Gliomas, especially low-grade, showed above-expected tissue-blood divergence; non-neoplastic patients showed below. Very few CDR3 sequences were shared between tissue and blood.

This clonotype was detected many times. As yet, its antigen is unknown. The iRepertoire nested amplicon-rescue multiplex PCR amplified TCR alpha and beta CDR3s from RNA. One-step reverse transcription and amplification started from around 100-400 ng of tissue mRNA or PBMC total RNA. TCRdb called the multiplex PCR reads again in MiXCR, with one record for every CDR3 protein. The sample has 100,000 to 150,000 distinct CDR3 sequences, approximately 25% seen once; the top ten hold nearly 15%. The germline CDR1 and CDR2 sequences are MNHNS and SASEGT. The V end was cut by 6 bases, the J end by 5 bases, with 17 bases between. The CDR3 covers 15 residues.

This receptor was taken from a human donor with low-grade glioma or glioblastoma, undergoing nonglioma brain surgery, or in good health (not recorded which). V gene TRBV6-1 combines with J gene TRBJ2-1; no reliable D call. The sample taken for sequencing was glioma tissue, nonneoplastic brain tissue, or PBMCs (not recorded which). The CDR3 coding sequence is TGTGCCAGCAGGCCCGGTTTCCGTCAGGACAATGAGCAGTTCTTC. Translating gives CASRPGFRQDNEQFF.